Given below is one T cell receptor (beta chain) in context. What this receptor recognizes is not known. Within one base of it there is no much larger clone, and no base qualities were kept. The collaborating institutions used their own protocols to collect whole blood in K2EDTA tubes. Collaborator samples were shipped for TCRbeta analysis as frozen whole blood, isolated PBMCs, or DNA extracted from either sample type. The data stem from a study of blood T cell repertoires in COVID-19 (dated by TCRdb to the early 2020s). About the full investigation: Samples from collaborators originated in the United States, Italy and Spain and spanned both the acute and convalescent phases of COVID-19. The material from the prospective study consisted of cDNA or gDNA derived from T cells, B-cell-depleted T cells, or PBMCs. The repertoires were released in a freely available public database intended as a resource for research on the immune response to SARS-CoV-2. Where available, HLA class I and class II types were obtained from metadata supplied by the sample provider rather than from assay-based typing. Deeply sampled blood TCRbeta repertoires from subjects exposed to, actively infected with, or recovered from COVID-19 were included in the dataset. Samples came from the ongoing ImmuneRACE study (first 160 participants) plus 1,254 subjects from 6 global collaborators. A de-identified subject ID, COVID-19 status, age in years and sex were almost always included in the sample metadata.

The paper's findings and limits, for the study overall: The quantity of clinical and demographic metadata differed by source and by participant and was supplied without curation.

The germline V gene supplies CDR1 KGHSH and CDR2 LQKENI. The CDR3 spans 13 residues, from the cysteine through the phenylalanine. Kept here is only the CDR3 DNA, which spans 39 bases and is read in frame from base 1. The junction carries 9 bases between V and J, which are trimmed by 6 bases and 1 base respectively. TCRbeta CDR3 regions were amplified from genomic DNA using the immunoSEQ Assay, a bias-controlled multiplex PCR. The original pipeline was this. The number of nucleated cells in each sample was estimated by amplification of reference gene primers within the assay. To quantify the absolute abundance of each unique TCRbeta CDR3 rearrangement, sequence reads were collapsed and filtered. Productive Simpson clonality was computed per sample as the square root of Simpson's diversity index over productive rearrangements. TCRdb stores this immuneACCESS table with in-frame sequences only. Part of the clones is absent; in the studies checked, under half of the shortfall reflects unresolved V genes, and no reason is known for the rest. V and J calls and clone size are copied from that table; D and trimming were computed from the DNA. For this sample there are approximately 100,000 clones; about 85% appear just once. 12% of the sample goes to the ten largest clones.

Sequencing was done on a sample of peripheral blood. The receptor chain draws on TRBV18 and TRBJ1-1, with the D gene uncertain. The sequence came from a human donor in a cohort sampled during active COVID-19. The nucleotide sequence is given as TGTGCCAGCTCTCAAGCCACGAACACTGAAGCTTTCTTT. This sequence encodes CASSQATNTEAFF.